One and the same sample provided the 19 T cell receptor beta chains below, sequenced in a study of blood T cell repertoires in COVID-19. TCRdb keeps only in-frame clones here, not all; method: immunoSEQ multiplex PCR. The data contain 350,000 to 450,000 clones, around 91% of them singletons. The sequenced material came from PBMCs or T cells enriched from blood (not recorded which). The receptors here all came from a man under 40 who had recovered from COVID-19.

This clone occurred a few times. This sequence joins TRBV10-2 and TRBJ1-1, with 7 bases aligning to TRBD1. This CDR3 spans 14 amino acids. CDR1 and CDR2 from the germline V gene are WSHSY and SAAADI. With V trimmed by 0 bases and J by 5 bases, 3 bases remained unmatched. CDR3 amino acids: CASSESRGLTEAFF. The CDR3 coding sequence is TGCGCCAGCAGTGAGTCGAGGGGGCTAACTGAAGCTTTCTTT.

The chain joins TRBV6-4 to TRBJ2-7; TRBD1 aligns across 10 bases. Trimming took 4 bases from V and 5 from J; bases not matched to a gene: 11. The CDR3 totals 16 residues. Looked up from germline, CDR1 is MRHNA and CDR2 is SNTAGT. The CDR3 loop reads CASSGAMDRGSHEQYF. In DNA form, the CDR3 reads TGTGCCAGCAGTGGAGCGATGGACAGGGGGTCCCACGAGCAGTACTTC.

The chain is built from TRBV29-1 and TRBJ1-1; D unclear. Trimming pared 2 bases from V and 3 bases from J, leaving 10 bases between. Germline V gene lookup returns CDR1 SQVTM and CDR2 ANQGSEA. The CDR3 covers 13 residues. The CDR3 region is CSVEYISDTEAFF. The CDR3 DNA reads TGCAGCGTTGAATATATTTCAGACACTGAAGCTTTCTTT.

DNA of the CDR3: TGTGCCAGCTCCACGGTCGGGACAGGAGGCTCTGGGGCCAACGTCCTGACTTTC. This translates into CASSTVGTGGSGANVLTF. The chain recombines TRBV18 with TRBJ2-6; 8 positions match TRBD1. Germline CDR1 KGHSH, CDR2 LQKENI. V shed 6 bases, J shed 0 bases, and the junction held 10 bases outside the gene matches. This CDR3 has 18 residues.

The sample holds one count of this clone. The V call is TRBV11-2, the J call TRBJ2-3; TRBD2 matches at 9 bases. This CDR3 is built from 14 residues. After removal of 5 bases from V and 4 bases from J, the junction contained 4 bases not matched to a gene. The germline CDR1 and CDR2 sequences are SGHAT and FQNNGV. In nucleotides, the CDR3 is TGTGCCAGCAGCATAGCGGGAGTGGCAGATACGCAGTATTTT. It is translated as CASSIAGVADTQYF.

The CDR3 loop is CASRTGRNQPQHF. Here the CDR3 DNA reads TGTGCCAGCAGGACCGGGAGAAATCAGCCCCAGCATTTT. The chain has TRBV12-3 or TRBV12-4 and TRBJ1-5; D is unresolved. Between the trimmed V and J ends, which lost 6 bases and 4 bases, there was a span of 10 bases. The CDR3 spans 13 residues.

The chain couples TRBV19 to TRBJ1-2; D call uncertain. The ends were cut back, 5 bases at V and 4 bases at J, with 8 bases in the middle. CDR3 length equals 12 residues. In germline, CDR1 is LNHDA, CDR2 SQIVND (reference sequence). The CDR3 DNA is TGTGCCAGTAGTCTTGGCTTCTATGGCTACACCTTC. It specifies CASSLGFYGYTF. The whole variable domain, filled in from reference TRBV19 and TRBJ1-2, reads DGGITQSPKYLFRKEGQNVTLSCEQNLNHDAMYWYRQDPGQGLRLIYYSQIVNDFQKGDIAEGYSVSREKKESFPLTVTSAQKNPTAFYLCASSLGFYGYTFGSGTRLTVV.

The chain employs TRBV9 and TRBJ1-2, with a possible D match to TRBD1 (6 bases). This CDR3 comprises 14 residues. With 3 bases removed from V and 1 base from J, the gap between germline ends came to 10 bases. Germline CDR1 SGDLS, CDR2 YYNGEE. Here the CDR3 DNA reads TGTGCCAGCAGCGCAGGGGTTCTTAACTATGGCTACACCTTC. The encoded protein is CASSAGVLNYGYTF.

The sample holds one count of this clone. The rearrangement joins TRBV28 to TRBJ2-7; the D is unclear. Per germline, CDR1 MDHEN and CDR2 SYDVKM. Between the trimmed V and J ends, which lost 7 bases and 6 bases, there was a span of 13 bases. There are 12 residues in the CDR3. CDR3 nucleotide sequence: TGTGCCAGCACCAAAATCCGCGGCGAGCAGTACTTC. Translation: CASTKIRGEQYF.

The chain links TRBV11-2 to TRBJ1-3; D unclear. Germline V lookup: CDR1 SGHAT, CDR2 FQNNGV. Trimming stripped 2 bases from V and 0 bases from J, with 5 bases between. CDR3 length: 14 residues. Written as DNA, the CDR3 is TGTGCCAGCAGCTTATCAGGCTCTGGAAACACCATATATTTT. Translating it yields CASSLSGSGNTIYF. The full variable domain, completed using reference TRBV11-2 and TRBJ1-3, is EAGVAQSPRYKIIEKRQSVAFWCNPISGHATLYWYQQILGQGPKLLIQFQNNGVVDDSQLPKDRFSAERLKGVDSTLKIQPAKLEDSAVYLCASSLSGSGNTIYFGEGSWLTVV.

CDR3 sequence: CASTRKGGENIQYF. DNA of the CDR3: TGTGCCAGTACTCGTAAAGGGGGCGAAAACATTCAGTACTTC. The rearrangement links TRBV19 to TRBJ2-4; 7 bases line up with TRBD1. The CDR3 is 14 residues long. Germline V gene lookup returns CDR1 LNHDA and CDR2 SQIVND (reference sequence). V lost 7 bases to trimming and J lost 5 bases; unmatched junction nucleotides: 8.

The genes are TRBV19 and TRBJ1-1; perhaps TRBD1 as D (6 bases). V was pared by 8 bases and J by 8 bases, with 21 bases between. The germline V gene encodes CDR1 LNHDA and CDR2 SQIVND (reference sequence). There are 14 residues in the CDR3. In DNA, the CDR3 is TGTGCCAGTGTGCGGGGGGCCGGCAGGGTGGAAGCTTTCTTT. It encodes CASVRGAGRVEAFF.

The chain is built from TRBV4-1 and TRBJ2-3, with 10 bases fitting TRBD2. Germline values: CDR1 MGHRA, CDR2 YSYEKL. With V trimmed by 0 bases and J by 3 bases, 9 bases remained unmatched. The CDR3 is 18 amino acids. The CDR3 protein is CASSQEDRPSGRTDTQYF. The CDR3 DNA sequence: TGCGCCAGCAGCCAAGAGGACCGTCCTAGCGGGAGAACAGATACGCAGTATTTT.

The rearrangement uses TRBV5-1 and TRBJ1-4; no firm D call. Germline CDR1 and CDR2: SGHRS and YFSETQ. The CDR3 sequence is 14 residues long. Trimming removed 4 bases at V and 0 bases at J, with 7 bases between. In DNA, the CDR3 is TGCGCCAGCAGCCTAGATGCAACTAATGAAAAACTGTTTTTT. Residues: CASSLDATNEKLFF.

The rearrangement uses TRBV4-1 and TRBJ2-5; the match to TRBD2 covers 7 bases. The V gene's germline CDR1 is MGHRA and CDR2 YSYEKL. Losses at the gene ends were 8 bases for V and 5 bases for J; bases not matched to a gene: 14. The CDR3 runs to 15 residues. CDR3 amino acids: CASSVEGVGGETQYF. The CDR3 nucleotides are TGCGCCAGCTCTGTGGAGGGCGTGGGAGGGGAGACCCAGTACTTC.

The genes are TRBV18 and TRBJ1-1; TRBD1 matches 7 bases. The CDR3 loop spans 15 amino acids. The germline CDR1 and CDR2 sequences are KGHSH and LQKENI. Losses at the gene ends were 2 bases for V and 5 bases for J; bases not matched to a gene: 8. In DNA, the CDR3 is TGTGCCAGCTCACCATACCGGGACAGAAGGACTGAAGCTTTCTTT. Its protein is CASSPYRDRRTEAFF.

This chain links TRBV2 with TRBJ2-7; 9 bases fit TRBD1. The CDR3 spans 14 residues. Germline CDR1 is SNHLY and CDR2 is FYNNEI. Trimming took 6 bases from V and 4 from J; bases not matched to a gene: 7. The CDR3 spells CASRLDRGWYEQYF. Here the CDR3 DNA reads TGTGCCAGCAGACTGGACAGGGGATGGTACGAGCAGTACTTC.

The chain has TRBV3-1 (or the pseudogene TRBV3-2) and TRBJ1-2, with TRBD1 identical over 7 bases. Germline assignment: CDR1 LGHDT and CDR2 YNNKEL (reference sequence). Trimming at V came to 7 bases and at J to 7 bases, leaving 12 bases not matched to a gene. The CDR3 consists of 14 residues. CDR3 sequence reads: CASTPLQGRGGYTF. As DNA, the CDR3 is TGTGCCAGCACCCCCCTACAGGGGCGAGGTGGCTACACCTTC.

The rearrangement joins TRBV18 to TRBJ1-1, with TRBD1 identical over 10 bases. The germline V gene has CDR1 KGHSH and CDR2 LQKENI. The CDR3 spans 15 residues. J was trimmed by 7 bases and V by 2 bases; bases with no gene match: 7. CDR3 nucleotide sequence: TGTGCCAGCTCACCATCCGGACAGGGGGAGATTGAAGCTTTCTTT. Translating it yields CASSPSGQGEIEAFF.